A selection of T cell receptor beta chains follows, all from one sample in a study of blood T cell repertoires in COVID-19. TCRdb keeps only in-frame clones here, not all; method: immunoSEQ multiplex PCR. The sample yields roughly 72,000 clones, roughly 80% seen once. Sequences were obtained from peripheral blood. These receptor sequences come from a man aged 65-85 years who had recovered from COVID-19. CDR3s include the opening cysteine and the closing phenylalanine or tryptophan. A D gene is named only where the DNA matches it firmly. Expanded clones get a size class; other rows say once, few or many, or leave the size out.

J gene: TRBJ2-1
V gene: TRBV7-2
clone size: few
D gene: TRBD2
CDR3 DNA: TGTGCCAGCAGCTTAGTGGCGGGAGTGAATGAGCAGTTCTTC
CDR3 protein: CASSLVAGVNEQFF

J gene: TRBJ1-3
V gene: TRBV19
clone size: NA
D gene: NA
CDR3 DNA: TGTGCCAGTAGCCCGCGGGGCTCTGGAAACACCATATATTTT
CDR3 protein: CASSPRGSGNTIYF

J gene: TRBJ2-3
V gene: TRBV5-4
clone size: NA
D gene: NA
CDR3 DNA: TGTGCCAGCAGGGGTGATCTAGCGAATCCCACAGATACGCAGTATTTT
CDR3 protein: CASRGDLANPTDTQYF

J gene: TRBJ2-1
V gene: TRBV5-1
clone size: NA
D gene: TRBD2
CDR3 DNA: TGCGCCAGCACCCGGCGGGGGGGCAATTCTAATTCCTACAATGAGCAGTTCTTC
CDR3 protein: CASTRRGGNSNSYNEQFF

J gene: TRBJ2-2
V gene: TRBV9
clone size: NA
D gene: TRBD2
CDR3 DNA: TGTGCCAGCAGCGCCTTACTGGGAACGGGGGGTACCGGGGAGCTGTTTTTT
CDR3 protein: CASSALLGTGGTGELFF

J gene: TRBJ1-3
V gene: TRBV19
clone size: once
D gene: NA
CDR3 DNA: TGTGCCAGTAGTATGGGAGGGGCCTTCTCTGGAAACACCATATATTTT
CDR3 protein: CASSMGGAFSGNTIYF

J gene: TRBJ1-2
V gene: TRBV19
clone size: NA
D gene: NA
CDR3 DNA: TGTGCCAGTAGTATAGGTCAGACCAGGCATGGCTACACCTTC
CDR3 protein: CASSIGQTRHGYTF

J gene: TRBJ2-3
V gene: TRBV27
clone size: NA
D gene: NA
CDR3 DNA: TGTGCCAGCACGTTAAAGCCCTTCGCAGATACGCAGTATTTT
CDR3 protein: CASTLKPFADTQYF

J gene: TRBJ1-5
V gene: TRBV10-3
clone size: NA
D gene: NA
CDR3 DNA: TGTGCCATCAGTGTGGGGGGAGGCAATCAGCCCCAGCATTTT
CDR3 protein: CAISVGGGNQPQHF

J gene: TRBJ2-1
V gene: TRBV7-3
clone size: few
D gene: NA
CDR3 DNA: TGTGCCAGCAGCTTAGACTCAAGCTCCTACAATGAGCAGTTCTTC
CDR3 protein: CASSLDSSSYNEQFF

J gene: TRBJ1-1
V gene: TRBV2
clone size: once
D gene: TRBD1
CDR3 DNA: TGTGCCAGCAGCCTGGGACAGATCACTGAAGCTTTCTTT
CDR3 protein: CASSLGQITEAFF

J gene: TRBJ1-5
V gene: TRBV25-1
clone size: NA
D gene: NA
CDR3 DNA: TGTGCCAGCAGTCGTAGCGGGAATCAGCCCCAGCATTTT
CDR3 protein: CASSRSGNQPQHF

J gene: TRBJ2-3
V gene: TRBV30
clone size: NA
D gene: TRBD2
CDR3 DNA: TGTGCCTGGAGTGCAGGAGGTTTTTATCGGGCGGGGGGGCCAGATACGCAGTATTTT
CDR3 protein: CAWSAGGFYRAGGPDTQYF

J gene: TRBJ1-5
V gene: TRBV20-1
clone size: NA
D gene: NA
CDR3 DNA: TGCAGTGCAAGTCGGGCGGGGGAACGCCCCCAGCATTTT
CDR3 protein: CSASRAGERPQHF

J gene: TRBJ1-2
V gene: TRBV4-2
clone size: NA
D gene: TRBD1
CDR3 DNA: TGTGCCAGCAGCCAAGAAGGGGGCAGGGGCAGATCTCGAAACTATGGCTACACCTTC
CDR3 protein: CASSQEGGRGRSRNYGYTF

J gene: TRBJ1-4
V gene: TRBV28
clone size: NA
D gene: NA
CDR3 DNA: TGTGCCAGCAGCCTATATGGGGGCCACAATGAAAAACTGTTTTTT
CDR3 protein: CASSLYGGHNEKLFF

J gene: TRBJ2-1
V gene: TRBV7-6
clone size: few
D gene: TRBD2
CDR3 DNA: TGTGCCAGCAGCGCGAGTCAGACTAGCGGCGACGAGCAGTTCTTC
CDR3 protein: CASSASQTSGDEQFF

J gene: TRBJ1-2
V gene: TRBV19
clone size: NA
D gene: TRBD1
CDR3 DNA: TGTGCCAGTAGTCCGGGACAGGGGGTCCATAACTATGGCTACACCTTC
CDR3 protein: CASSPGQGVHNYGYTF

J gene: TRBJ2-4
V gene: TRBV19
clone size: NA
D gene: NA
CDR3 DNA: TGTGCCAGTAGTCAACAGGGATCCAAAAACATTCAGTACTTC
CDR3 protein: CASSQQGSKNIQYF

J gene: TRBJ2-3
V gene: TRBV3-1/TRBV3-2
clone size: few
D gene: TRBD2
CDR3 DNA: TGTGCCAGCAGCCCACGCCAGCGGGGGGTCACAGATACGCAGTATTTT
CDR3 protein: CASSPRQRGVTDTQYF

J gene: TRBJ2-2
V gene: TRBV21-1
clone size: NA
D gene: NA
CDR3 DNA: TGTGCCAGCAGCCGTCCCGGGGGTGGGTTTCCCGGGGAGCTGTTTTTT
CDR3 protein: CASSRPGGGFPGELFF

J gene: TRBJ2-1
V gene: TRBV4-2
clone size: NA
D gene: TRBD2
CDR3 DNA: TGTGCCAGCAGCCAAGATCCAGCGGGGGGGCCTTTGACTGAGCAGTTCTTC
CDR3 protein: CASSQDPAGGPLTEQFF

J gene: TRBJ1-1
V gene: TRBV2
clone size: few
D gene: NA
CDR3 DNA: TGTGCCAGCAATGTACTATTCACTGAAGCTTTCTTT
CDR3 protein: CASNVLFTEAFF